One and the same sample provided the 12 T cell receptor beta chains below, sequenced in a study of cytomegalovirus exposure and HLA in healthy donors (dated by TCRdb to the late 2010s). Preparation of the library involved the immunoSEQ multiplex PCR assay. TCRdb mirrors the immuneACCESS table, restricted to in-frame sequences. Some clones are absent from its copies; in checked studies, under half trace to an unresolved V gene, and the reason for the others is unknown. A total of fewer than 100,000 clones appear in this sample, roughly 94% of them only once. The ten largest clones represent more than 3% of the sample. Material for sequencing was PBMCs. These receptor sequences come from a woman under 30 in good health and CMV-seropositive.

This clone was detected once. The V gene is TRBV21-1, the J gene TRBJ1-6; TRBD1, the table's D call, was not compared with the DNA. TRBV21-1 is deemed a pseudogene. This CDR3 has 14 residues. The CDR3: CASSNTGLRSPLHF. The CDR3 DNA reads as TGTGCCAGCAGCAACACAGGGCTACGGTCACCCCTCCACTTT.

This chain uses TRBV27 with TRBJ1-1; weak D call: TRBD1 (6 bases). The germline gives CDR1 MNHEY, CDR2 SMNVEV (reference sequence). This CDR3 is 14 amino acids long. V was clipped by 5 bases and J by 0 bases, with 10 bases between them. The CDR3 is CASSARTVNTEAFF. The CDR3 region has the DNA TGTGCCAGCAGTGCCAGGACAGTGAACACTGAAGCTTTCTTT.

The gene calls are TRBV5-8 and TRBJ1-4, with no clear D. There are 15 residues in the CDR3. The germline V gene has CDR1 SGHTS and CDR2 YDEGEE. The V and J ends lost 2 bases and 1 base respectively, with 9 bases between them. In DNA, the CDR3 is TGTGCCAGCAGCTTAATGACGGGAACTAATGAAAAACTGTTTTTT. Protein sequence: CASSLMTGTNEKLFF.

The CDR3 loop reads CASRPWTSGGAVDTQYF. CDR3 sequence (DNA): TGTGCCAGCAGACCCTGGACTAGCGGGGGGGCTGTAGATACGCAGTATTTT. The genes are TRBV27 and TRBJ2-3, with 15 bases that match TRBD2. The germline V gene encodes CDR1 MNHEY and CDR2 SMNVEV (reference sequence). Trimming removed 6 bases from V and 5 bases from J; junction bases left unmatched: 9. The CDR3 totals 17 residues.

V is TRBV25-1 and J is TRBJ2-7, with a tentative D call TRBD2 (5 bases). CDR3 length equals 15 residues. Germline CDR1 reads MGHDK; CDR2 reads SYGVNS. V dropped 2 bases and J dropped 6 bases, with 17 bases sitting between them. CDR3 amino acids: CASSEPAGRPGEQYF. CDR3 bases: TGTGCCAGCAGTGAACCCGCTGGGAGACCGGGCGAGCAGTACTTC.

The rearrangement links TRBV4-1 to TRBJ1-1; weak D call: TRBD1 (6 bases). Trimming shortened V by 2 bases and J by 0 bases, and 10 bases separated the two germline ends. CDR1 and CDR2 (germline): MGHRA, YSYEKL. The CDR3 sequence is 15 residues long. CDR3 bases: TGCGCCAGCAGCCAACAGGGGACTATGAACACTGAAGCTTTCTTT. Protein product: CASSQQGTMNTEAFF.

The V gene is TRBV11-2, the J gene TRBJ1-6; D gene ambiguous. V shed 5 bases and J shed 0 bases, with 17 bases lying between them. The CDR3 contains 18 residues. Per the germline V gene, CDR1 is SGHAT and CDR2 is FQNNGV. This CDR3 is CASSQWESRSSYNSPLHF. The CDR3 DNA sequence: TGTGCCAGCAGCCAGTGGGAGTCGCGGAGCTCCTATAATTCACCCCTCCACTTT.

This chain's CDR3 is CAISEGTGENTEAFF. Here the CDR3 DNA reads TGTGCCATCAGTGAGGGAACAGGGGAAAACACTGAAGCTTTCTTT. V usage is TRBV10-3 and J usage is TRBJ1-1; 7 bases line up with TRBD1. The CDR3 spans 15 residues. The germline gives CDR1 ENHRY, CDR2 SYGVKD. Trimming cost V 2 bases and J 2 bases; bases outside gene matches: 5.

This clone appeared once. The chain couples TRBV5-6 to TRBJ2-7, with D perhaps matching TRBD2 (5 bases). The germline CDR1 and CDR2 sequences are SGHDT and YYEEEE. Between the trimmed V and J ends, which lost 7 bases and 5 bases, there was a span of 10 bases. This CDR3 contains 11 residues. CDR3 in DNA: TGTGCCAGCGGGAGCGGCAACGAGCAGTACTTC. It codes for CASGSGNEQYF.

There are a few counts of this clone. The rearrangement links TRBV19 to TRBJ2-7, with D perhaps TRBD1 (6 bases). The CDR3 consists of 14 residues. CDR1 and CDR2 (germline): LNHDA, SQIVND (reference sequence). Deletions cut 6 bases from V and 6 bases from J, with 18 bases between. CDR3 nucleotide sequence: TGTGCCAGTAGACAGGGAAAGAACTACGGCGAGCAGTACTTC. Its translation: CASRQGKNYGEQYF.

The chain has TRBV5-5 and TRBJ2-7; 7 positions match TRBD1. Germline V gene lookup returns CDR1 SGHKS and CDR2 YYEKEE (reference sequence). The CDR3 length is 14 residues. With V trimmed by 2 bases and J by 7 bases, 9 bases remained unmatched. CDR3 nucleotide sequence: TGTGCCAGCAGCTTCGAGGGGGCACCGGGGGAGCAGTACTTC. Residues: CASSFEGAPGEQYF.

The chain couples TRBV2 to TRBJ2-3, with 13 positions matching TRBD2. Germline V gene sequence: CDR1 SNHLY, CDR2 FYNNEI. V was pared by 0 bases and J by 2 bases, with 5 bases of the junction left unmatched. This CDR3 is built from 18 residues. CDR3 sequence: CASSEALTSGGHTDTQYF. As DNA, the CDR3 is TGTGCCAGCAGTGAAGCGCTGACTAGCGGGGGGCACACAGATACGCAGTATTTT.